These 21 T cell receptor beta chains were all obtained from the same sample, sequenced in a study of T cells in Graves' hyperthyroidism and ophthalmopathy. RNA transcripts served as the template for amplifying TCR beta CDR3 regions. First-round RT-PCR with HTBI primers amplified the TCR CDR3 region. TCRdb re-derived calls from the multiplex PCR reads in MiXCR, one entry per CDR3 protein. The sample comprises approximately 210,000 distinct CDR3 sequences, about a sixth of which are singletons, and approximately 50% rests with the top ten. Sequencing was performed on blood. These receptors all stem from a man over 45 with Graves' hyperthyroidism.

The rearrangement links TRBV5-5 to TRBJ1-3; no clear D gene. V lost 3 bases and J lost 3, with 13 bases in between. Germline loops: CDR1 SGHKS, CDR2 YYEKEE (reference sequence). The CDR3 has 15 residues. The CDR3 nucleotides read TGTGCCAGCAGCTCACGGAAGGACTTTGGAAACACCATATATTTT. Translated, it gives CASSSRKDFGNTIYF.

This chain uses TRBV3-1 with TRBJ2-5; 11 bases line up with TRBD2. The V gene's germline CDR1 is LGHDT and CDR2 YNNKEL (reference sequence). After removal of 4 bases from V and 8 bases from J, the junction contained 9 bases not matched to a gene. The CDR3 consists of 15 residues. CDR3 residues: CASSLAGGQKSTQYF. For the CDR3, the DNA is TGTGCCAGCAGCCTAGCGGGAGGGCAAAAGAGTACCCAGTACTTC.

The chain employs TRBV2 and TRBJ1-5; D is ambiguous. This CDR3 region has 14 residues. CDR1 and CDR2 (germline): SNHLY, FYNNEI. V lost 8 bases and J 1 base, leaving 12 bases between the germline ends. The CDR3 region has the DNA TGTGCCAGCGAAGGACTCCAGAGCAATCAGCCCCAGCATTTT. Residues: CASEGLQSNQPQHF.

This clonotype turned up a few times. CDR3 sequence: CATRLNRESNTDTQYF. CDR3 in DNA: TGTGCCACCAGACTTAACAGGGAATCGAACACAGATACGCAGTATTTT. The chain has TRBV24-1 and TRBJ2-3; a weak D match, TRBD1 (6 bases). Germline V gene lookup returns CDR1 KGHDR and CDR2 SFDVKD. CDR3 length: 16 amino acids. Trimming shortened V by 7 bases and J by 2 bases, and 18 bases separated the two germline ends.

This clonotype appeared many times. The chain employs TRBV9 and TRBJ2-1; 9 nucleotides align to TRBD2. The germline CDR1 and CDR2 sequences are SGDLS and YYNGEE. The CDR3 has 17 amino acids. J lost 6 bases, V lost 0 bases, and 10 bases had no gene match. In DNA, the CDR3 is TGTGCCAGCAGCGTAGCTTCGGGCGGGAGGGCCAGCAATGAGCAGTTCTTC. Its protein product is CASSVASGGRASNEQFF.

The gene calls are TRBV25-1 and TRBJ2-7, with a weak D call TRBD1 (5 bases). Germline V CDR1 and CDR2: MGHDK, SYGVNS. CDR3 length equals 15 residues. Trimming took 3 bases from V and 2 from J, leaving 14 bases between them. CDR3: CASSEDLDRTYEQYF. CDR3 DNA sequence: TGTGCCAGCAGTGAGGACCTTGACAGAACCTACGAGCAGTACTTC.

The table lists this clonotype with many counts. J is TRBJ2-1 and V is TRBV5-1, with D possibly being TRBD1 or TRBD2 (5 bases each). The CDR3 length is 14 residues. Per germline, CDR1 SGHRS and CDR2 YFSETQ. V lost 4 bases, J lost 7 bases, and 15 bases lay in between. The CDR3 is CASSRGLIDNEQFF. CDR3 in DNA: TGCGCCAGCAGCCGGGGCCTGATAGATAATGAGCAGTTCTTC.

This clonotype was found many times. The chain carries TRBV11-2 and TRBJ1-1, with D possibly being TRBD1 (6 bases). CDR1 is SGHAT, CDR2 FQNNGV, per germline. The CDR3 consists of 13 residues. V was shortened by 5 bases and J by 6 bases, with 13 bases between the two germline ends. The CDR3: CASSQTGASEAFF. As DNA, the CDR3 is TGTGCCAGCAGCCAGACGGGGGCTTCTGAAGCTTTCTTT. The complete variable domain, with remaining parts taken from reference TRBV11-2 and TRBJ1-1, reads EAGVAQSPRYKIIEKRQSVAFWCNPISGHATLYWYQQILGQGPKLLIQFQNNGVVDDSQLPKDRFSAERLKGVDSTLKIQPAKLEDSAVYLCASSQTGASEAFFGQGTRLTVV.

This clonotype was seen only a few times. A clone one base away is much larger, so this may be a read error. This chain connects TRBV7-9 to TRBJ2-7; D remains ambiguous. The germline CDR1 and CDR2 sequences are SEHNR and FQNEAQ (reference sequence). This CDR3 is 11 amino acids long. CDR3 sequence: CASSLGSERYF. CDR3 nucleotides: TGTGCCAGCAGCTTGGGGTCCGAGCGGTACTTC.

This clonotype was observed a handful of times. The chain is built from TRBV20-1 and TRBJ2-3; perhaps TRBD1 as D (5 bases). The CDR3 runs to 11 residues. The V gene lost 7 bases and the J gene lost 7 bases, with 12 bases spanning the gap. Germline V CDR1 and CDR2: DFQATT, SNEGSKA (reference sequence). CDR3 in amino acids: CSGPQGNTQYF. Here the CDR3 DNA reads TGCAGTGGACCCCAGGGTAATACGCAGTATTTT.

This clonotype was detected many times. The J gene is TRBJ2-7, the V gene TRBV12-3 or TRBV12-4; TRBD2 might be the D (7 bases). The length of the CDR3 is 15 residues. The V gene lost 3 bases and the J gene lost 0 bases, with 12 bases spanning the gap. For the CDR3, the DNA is TGTGCCAGCAGTTTTGGGGGGGCCCGCTCCTACGAGCAGTACTTC. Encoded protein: CASSFGGARSYEQYF.

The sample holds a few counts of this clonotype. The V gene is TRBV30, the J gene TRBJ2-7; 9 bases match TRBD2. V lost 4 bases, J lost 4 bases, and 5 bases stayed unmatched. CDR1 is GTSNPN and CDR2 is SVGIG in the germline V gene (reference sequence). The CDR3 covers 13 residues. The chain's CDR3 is CAWNAGGRYEQYF. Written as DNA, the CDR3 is TGTGCCTGGAATGCGGGAGGGCGGTACGAGCAGTACTTC.

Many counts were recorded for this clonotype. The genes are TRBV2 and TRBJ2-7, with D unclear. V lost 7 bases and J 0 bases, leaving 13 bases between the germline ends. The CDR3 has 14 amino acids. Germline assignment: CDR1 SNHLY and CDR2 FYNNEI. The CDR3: CASIRDSSSYEQYF. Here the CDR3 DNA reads TGTGCCAGCATCCGCGACTCGAGCTCCTACGAGCAGTACTTC.

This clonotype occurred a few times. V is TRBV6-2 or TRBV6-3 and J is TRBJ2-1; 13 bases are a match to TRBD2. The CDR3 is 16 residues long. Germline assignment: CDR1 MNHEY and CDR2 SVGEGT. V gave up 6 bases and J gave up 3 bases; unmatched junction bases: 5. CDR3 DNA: TGTGCCAGCAGCAGACTAGCGGGAGGACTCTACAATGAGCAGTTCTTC. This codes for CASSRLAGGLYNEQFF.

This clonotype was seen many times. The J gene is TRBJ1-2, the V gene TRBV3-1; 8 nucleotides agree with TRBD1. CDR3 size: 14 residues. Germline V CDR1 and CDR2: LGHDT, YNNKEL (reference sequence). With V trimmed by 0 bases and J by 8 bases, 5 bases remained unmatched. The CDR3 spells CASSQDRGLLGYTF. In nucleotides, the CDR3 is TGTGCCAGCAGCCAAGACAGGGGGCTGTTGGGCTACACCTTC.

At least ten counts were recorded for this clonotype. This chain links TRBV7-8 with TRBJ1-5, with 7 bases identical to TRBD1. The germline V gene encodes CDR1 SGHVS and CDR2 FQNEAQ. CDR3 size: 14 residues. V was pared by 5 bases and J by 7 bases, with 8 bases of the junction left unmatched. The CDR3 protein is CASSRGTERQPQHF. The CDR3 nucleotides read TGTGCCAGCAGCCGAGGGACAGAGAGGCAGCCCCAGCATTTT.

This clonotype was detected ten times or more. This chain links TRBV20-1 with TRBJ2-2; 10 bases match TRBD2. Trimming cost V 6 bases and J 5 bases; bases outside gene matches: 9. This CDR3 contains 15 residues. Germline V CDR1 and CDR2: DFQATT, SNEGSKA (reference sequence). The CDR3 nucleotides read TGCAGTGCCCCAGGACTAGCGGAGGGAACCGGGGAGCTGTTTTTT. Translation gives CSAPGLAEGTGELFF.

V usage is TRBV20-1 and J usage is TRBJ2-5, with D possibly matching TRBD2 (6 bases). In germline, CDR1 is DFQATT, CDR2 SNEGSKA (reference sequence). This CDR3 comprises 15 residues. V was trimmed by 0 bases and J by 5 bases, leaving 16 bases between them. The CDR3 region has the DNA TGCAGTGCTAGAGATTTTGGGGGACTGCGGGAGACCCAGTACTTC. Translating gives CSARDFGGLRETQYF.

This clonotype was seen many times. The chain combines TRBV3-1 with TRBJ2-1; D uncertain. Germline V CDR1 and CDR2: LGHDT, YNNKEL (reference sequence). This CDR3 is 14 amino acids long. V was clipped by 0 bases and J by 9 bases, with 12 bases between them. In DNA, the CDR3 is TGTGCCAGCAGCCAAGAAGTGTCCATGGGTGAGCAGTTCTTC. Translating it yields CASSQEVSMGEQFF.

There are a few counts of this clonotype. CDR3 sequence (DNA): TGTGCCAGCAGTTACGTTGGGAGACCTGGCTACACCTTC. Its protein product is CASSYVGRPGYTF. This chain uses TRBV6-2 or TRBV6-3 with TRBJ1-2; D is ambiguous. Germline CDR1 MNHEY, CDR2 SVGEGT. V gave up 2 bases and J gave up 7 bases, with 11 bases separating them. CDR3 length equals 13 residues.

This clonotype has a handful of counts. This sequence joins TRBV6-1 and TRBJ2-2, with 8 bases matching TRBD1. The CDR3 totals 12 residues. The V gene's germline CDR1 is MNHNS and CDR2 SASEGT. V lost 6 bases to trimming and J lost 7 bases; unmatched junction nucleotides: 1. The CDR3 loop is CASSTGGGELFF. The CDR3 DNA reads TGTGCCAGCAGCACAGGGGGCGGGGAGCTGTTTTTT.